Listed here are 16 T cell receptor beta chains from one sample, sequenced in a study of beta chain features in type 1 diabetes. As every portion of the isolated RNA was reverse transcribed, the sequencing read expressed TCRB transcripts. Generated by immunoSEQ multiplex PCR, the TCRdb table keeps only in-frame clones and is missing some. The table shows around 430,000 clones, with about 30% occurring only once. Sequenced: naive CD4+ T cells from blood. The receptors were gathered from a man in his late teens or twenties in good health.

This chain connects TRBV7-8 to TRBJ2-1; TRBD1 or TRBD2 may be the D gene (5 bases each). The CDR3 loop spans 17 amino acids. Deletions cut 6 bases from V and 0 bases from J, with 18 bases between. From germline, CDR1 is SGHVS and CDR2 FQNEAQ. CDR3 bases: TGTGCCAGCAGATCGACCAGGGACCGGAGCTCCTACAATGAGCAGTTCTTC. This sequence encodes CASRSTRDRSSYNEQFF.

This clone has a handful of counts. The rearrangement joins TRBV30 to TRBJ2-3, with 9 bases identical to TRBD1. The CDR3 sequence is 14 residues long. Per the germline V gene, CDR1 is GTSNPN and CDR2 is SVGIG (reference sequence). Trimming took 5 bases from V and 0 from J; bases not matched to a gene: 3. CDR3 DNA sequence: TGTGCCTGGGGGGACAGGGCCAGCACAGATACGCAGTATTTT. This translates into CAWGDRASTDTQYF.

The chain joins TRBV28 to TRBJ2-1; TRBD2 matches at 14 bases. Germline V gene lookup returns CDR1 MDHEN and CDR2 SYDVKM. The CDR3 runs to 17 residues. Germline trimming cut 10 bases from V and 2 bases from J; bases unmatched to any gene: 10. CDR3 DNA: TGTGCCACCAGGAGACTAGCGGGAGGGCAAGCCTACAATGAGCAGTTCTTC. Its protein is CATRRLAGGQAYNEQFF. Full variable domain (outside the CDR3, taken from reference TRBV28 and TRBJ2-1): DVKVTQSSRYLVKRTGEKVFLECVQDMDHENMFWYRQDPGLGLRLIYFSYDVKMKEKGDIPEGYSVSREKKERFSLILESASTNQTSMYLCATRRLAGGQAYNEQFFGPGTRLTVL.

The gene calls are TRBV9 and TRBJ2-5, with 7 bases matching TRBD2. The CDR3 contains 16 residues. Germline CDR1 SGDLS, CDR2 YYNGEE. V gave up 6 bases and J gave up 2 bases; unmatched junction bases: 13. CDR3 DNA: TGTGCCAGCACCCTCGGAGCTAGCGGTTTACAAGAGACCCAGTACTTC. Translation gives CASTLGASGLQETQYF. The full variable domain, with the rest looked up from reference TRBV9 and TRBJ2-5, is DSGVTQTPKHLITATGQRVTLRCSPRSGDLSVYWYQQSLDQGLQFLIQYYNGEERAKGNILERFSAQQFPDLHSELNLSSLELGDSALYFCASTLGASGLQETQYFGPGTRLLVL.

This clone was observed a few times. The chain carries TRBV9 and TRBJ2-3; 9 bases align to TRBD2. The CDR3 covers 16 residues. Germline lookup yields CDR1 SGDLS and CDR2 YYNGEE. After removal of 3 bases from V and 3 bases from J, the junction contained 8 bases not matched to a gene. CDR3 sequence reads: CASSEGLAGMTDTQYF. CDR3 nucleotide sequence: TGTGCCAGCAGCGAGGGGCTAGCGGGAATGACAGATACGCAGTATTTT.

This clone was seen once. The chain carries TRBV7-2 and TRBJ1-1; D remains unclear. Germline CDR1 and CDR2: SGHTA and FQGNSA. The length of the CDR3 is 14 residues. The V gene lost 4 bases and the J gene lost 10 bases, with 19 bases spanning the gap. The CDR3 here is CASSSPDGFLGAFF. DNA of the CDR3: TGTGCCAGCAGCTCCCCGGACGGGTTCCTAGGAGCTTTCTTT.

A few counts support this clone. Here the CDR3 reads CASSLVRLIPSTDTQYF. The CDR3 coding sequence is TGTGCCAGCAGCTTGGTCAGGCTAATCCCTAGCACAGATACGCAGTATTTT. This chain uses TRBV5-6 with TRBJ2-3; D remains unclear. V lost 0 bases to trimming and J lost 0 bases, with 14 bases between them. Germline CDR1 SGHDT, CDR2 YYEEEE. This CDR3 is built from 17 residues.

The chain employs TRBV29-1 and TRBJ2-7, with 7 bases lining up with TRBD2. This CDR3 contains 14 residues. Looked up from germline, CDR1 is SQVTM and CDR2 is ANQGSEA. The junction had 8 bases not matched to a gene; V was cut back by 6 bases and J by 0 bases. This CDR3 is CSVKAGTFSYEQYF. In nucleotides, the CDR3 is TGCAGCGTAAAAGCGGGAACCTTCTCCTACGAGCAGTACTTC.

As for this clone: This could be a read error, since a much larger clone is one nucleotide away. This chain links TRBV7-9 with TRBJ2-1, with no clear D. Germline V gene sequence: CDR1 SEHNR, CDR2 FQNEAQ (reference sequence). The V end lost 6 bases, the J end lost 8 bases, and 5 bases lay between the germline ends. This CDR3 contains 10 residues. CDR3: CASRSDEQFF. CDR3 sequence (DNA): TGTGCCAGCAGGTCGGATGAGCAGTTCTTC.

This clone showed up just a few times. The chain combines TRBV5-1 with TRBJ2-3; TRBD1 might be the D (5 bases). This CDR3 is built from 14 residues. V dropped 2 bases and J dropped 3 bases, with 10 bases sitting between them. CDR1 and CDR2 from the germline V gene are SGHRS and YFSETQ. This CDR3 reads CASSFDSGTDTQYF. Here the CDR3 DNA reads TGCGCCAGCAGCTTCGACAGTGGAACAGATACGCAGTATTTT.

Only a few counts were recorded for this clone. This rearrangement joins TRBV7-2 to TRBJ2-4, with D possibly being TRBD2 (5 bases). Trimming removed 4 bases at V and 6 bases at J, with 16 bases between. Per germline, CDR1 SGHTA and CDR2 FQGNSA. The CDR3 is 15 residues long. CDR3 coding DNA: TGTGCCAGCAGCTCGGACGGGAAACCCTTAAACATTCAGTACTTC. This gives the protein CASSSDGKPLNIQYF.

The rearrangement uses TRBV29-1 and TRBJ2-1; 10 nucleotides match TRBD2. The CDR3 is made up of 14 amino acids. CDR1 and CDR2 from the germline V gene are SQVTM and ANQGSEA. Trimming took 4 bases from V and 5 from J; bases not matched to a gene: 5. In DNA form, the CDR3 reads TGCAGCGTTGTAGGGACTAGCGTTCACAATGAGCAGTTCTTC. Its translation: CSVVGTSVHNEQFF.

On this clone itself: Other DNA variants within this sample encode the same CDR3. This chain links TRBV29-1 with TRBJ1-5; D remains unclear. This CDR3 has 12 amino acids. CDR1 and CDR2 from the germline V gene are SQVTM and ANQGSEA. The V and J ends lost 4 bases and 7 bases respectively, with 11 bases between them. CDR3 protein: CSVGEGGQPQHF. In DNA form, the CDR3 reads TGCAGCGTTGGGGAGGGAGGACAGCCCCAGCATTTT.

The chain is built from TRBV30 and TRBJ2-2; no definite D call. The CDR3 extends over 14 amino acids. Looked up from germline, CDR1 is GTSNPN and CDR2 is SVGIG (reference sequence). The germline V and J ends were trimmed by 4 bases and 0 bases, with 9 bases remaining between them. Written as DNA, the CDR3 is TGTGCCTGGAACAATGTCCCGAACACCGGGGAGCTGTTTTTT. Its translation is CAWNNVPNTGELFF.

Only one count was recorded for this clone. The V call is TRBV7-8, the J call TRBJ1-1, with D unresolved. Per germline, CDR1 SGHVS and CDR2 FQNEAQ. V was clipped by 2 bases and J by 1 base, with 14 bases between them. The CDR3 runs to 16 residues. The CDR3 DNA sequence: TGTGCCAGCAGCTTACAGTTCGCAATTTCGAACACTGAAGCTTTCTTT. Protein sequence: CASSLQFAISNTEAFF.

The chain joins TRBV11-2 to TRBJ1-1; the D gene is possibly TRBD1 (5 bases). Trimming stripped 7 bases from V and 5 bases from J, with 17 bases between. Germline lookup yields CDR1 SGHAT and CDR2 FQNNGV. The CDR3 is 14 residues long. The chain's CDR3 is CASNQRGFGTEAFF. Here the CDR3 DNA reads TGTGCCAGCAACCAAAGGGGTTTTGGAACTGAAGCTTTCTTT.